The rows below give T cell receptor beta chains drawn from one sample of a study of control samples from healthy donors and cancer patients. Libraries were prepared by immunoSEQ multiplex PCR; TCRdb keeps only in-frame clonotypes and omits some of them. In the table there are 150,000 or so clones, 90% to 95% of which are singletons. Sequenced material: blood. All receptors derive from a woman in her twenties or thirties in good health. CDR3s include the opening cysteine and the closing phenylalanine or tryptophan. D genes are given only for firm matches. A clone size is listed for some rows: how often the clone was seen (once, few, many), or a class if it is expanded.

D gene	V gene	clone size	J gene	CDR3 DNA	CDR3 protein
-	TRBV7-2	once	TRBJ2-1	TGTGCCAGCAGCTTAAGAACAGGGGGGGTTGATAATGAGCAGTTCTTC	CASSLRTGGVDNEQFF
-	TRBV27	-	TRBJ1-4	TGTGCCAGTTCAAGTCCGGCTAATGAAAAACTGTTTTTT	CASSSPANEKLFF
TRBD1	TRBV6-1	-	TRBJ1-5	TGTGCCAGCAGTGAACCGGGGGGGGACAGGCCTAATCAGCCCCAGCATTTT	CASSEPGGDRPNQPQHF
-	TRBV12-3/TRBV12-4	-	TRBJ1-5	TGTGCCAGCAGTTTAGGCGGGTTTCAGCCCCAGCATTTT	CASSLGGFQPQHF
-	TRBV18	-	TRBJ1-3	TGTGCCAGCTCACCCCTCTCACTCCGACCCCCGGTGAGCTCTGGAAACACCATATATTTT	CASSPLSLRPPVSSGNTIYF
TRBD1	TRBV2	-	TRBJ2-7	TGTGCCAGCAGATCCGGACAGGGAGGCTCCTACGAGCAGTACTTC	CASRSGQGGSYEQYF
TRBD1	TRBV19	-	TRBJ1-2	TGTGCCAGTAGTCCTGCGGACAGGGCCTATGGCTACACCTTC	CASSPADRAYGYTF
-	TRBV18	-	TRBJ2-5	TGTGCCAGCTCACCAACAGGGCAGGGGGAGACCCAGTACTTC	CASSPTGQGETQYF
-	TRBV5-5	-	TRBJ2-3	TGTGCCAGCAGCTCCAGGGGAATTGGTCGTGTAGATACGCAGTATTTT	CASSSRGIGRVDTQYF
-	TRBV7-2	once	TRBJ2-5	TGTGCCAGCAGCCTCGACCTGGAGGGGACCCAGTACTTC	CASSLDLEGTQYF
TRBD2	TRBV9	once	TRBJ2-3	TGTGCCAGCAGCGCCAGGACTAGCGGAACTACAGATACGCAGTATTTT	CASSARTSGTTDTQYF
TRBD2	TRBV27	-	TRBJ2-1	TGTGCCAGCCTGAAACTGGCGGGAGGCCGTTCGGATGAGCAGTTCTTC	CASLKLAGGRSDEQFF
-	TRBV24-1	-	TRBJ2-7	TGTGCCACCAGTGATTATTACAATCGCGAGCAGTACTTC	CATSDYYNREQYF
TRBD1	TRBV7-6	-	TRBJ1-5	TGTGCCAGCAGCTTGGGGACAGGGATGGTTCAGCCCCAGCATTTT	CASSLGTGMVQPQHF
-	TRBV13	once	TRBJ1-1	TGTGCCAGCAGCAGGGGACAATTGAACACTGAAGCTTTCTTT	CASSRGQLNTEAFF
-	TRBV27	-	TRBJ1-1	TGTGCCAGCAGGGTGCTTGGGGGTGCGGGACCTGAAGCTTTCTTT	CASRVLGGAGPEAFF
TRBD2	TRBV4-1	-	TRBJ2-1	TGCGCCAGCAGCCAAACGGGACTAGCGGGAATCGGCGAGCAGTTCTTC	CASSQTGLAGIGEQFF
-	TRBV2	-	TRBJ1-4	TGTGCCAGCGGGACGAATGAAAAACTGTTTTTT	CASGTNEKLFF
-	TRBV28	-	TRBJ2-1	TGTGCCAGCACCCTCGCGGTGGGACGGGTTTACAATGAGCAGTTCTTC	CASTLAVGRVYNEQFF
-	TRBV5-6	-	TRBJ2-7	TGTGCCAGCAGCTTCGGCACAGCCTACGAGCAGTACTTC	CASSFGTAYEQYF
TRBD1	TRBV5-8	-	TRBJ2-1	TGTGCCAGCAGCTCGACCGGGACAGAAATCAATGAGCAGTTCTTC	CASSSTGTEINEQFF
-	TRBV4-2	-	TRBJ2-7	TGTGCCAGCAGCCAGCTTCCAACCGCCCGATACGAGCAGTACTTC	CASSQLPTARYEQYF
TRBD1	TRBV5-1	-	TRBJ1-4	TGCGCCAGCAGTTTCGACAGGGCGACTAATGAAAAACTGTTTTTT	CASSFDRATNEKLFF
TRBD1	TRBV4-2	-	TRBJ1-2	TGTGCCAGCAGCCAAGATAAAAACAGGGGGCACTATGGCTACACCTTC	CASSQDKNRGHYGYTF